The TCR beta chain under discussion was sequenced for a study of T cell repertoires in cytomegalovirus infection (dated by TCRdb to the late 2010s). Regarding the research as a whole: The HLA type of each donor mattered for the analysis, because public TCR beta signatures pointed to carriage of CMV infection along with the matching HLA type. Summary of the overall study and its limitations: In the ex vivo response, HLA-C-restricted CMV-specific TCR beta clonotypes were dominant, and in two of eight donors the single most frequent clonotype came from this HLA-C-restricted group. Carriers of CMV infection plus the relevant HLA type were discriminated by the cumulative frequency of public TCR beta family members in the study cohort and in an independent roughly 370-donor cohort.

Ten or more counts support this clonotype. Its specific antigen is unknown. Base quality data are lacking; no much larger clone is found one base away. TCRdb records Illumina HiSeq 1500 as the sequencer. Through fastp at Q25 and MiXCR, TCRdb rebuilt clones from the public reads, retaining in-frame beta chains. Each CDR3 protein gets just one entry, which takes the most common genes and DNA from the rows behind it. Recorded for this sample are about 310,000 distinct CDR3 sequences; about a sixth of them occurred a single time. Around 12% of the sample is held by the ten biggest clonotypes. The CDR3 measures 13 amino acids from cysteine to phenylalanine. Only the CDR3 DNA stays, 39 bases, in frame from base 1. V is clipped by 4 bases and J by 10 bases, and the sequence between their germline boundaries is 16 bases long. Based on the germline V gene, the CDR1 and CDR2 sequences are SGHTA and FQGNSA.

The receptor's source is a human donor in good health (CMV status not recorded). Some clones in this sample may be carry-over from other donors' samples. The source material was PBMCs. The chain is assembled from TRBV7-2 and TRBJ1-1; TRBD1 could be the D gene, as 5 bases match. The nucleotides read TGTGCCAGCAGCTACAACTTCGGGGGTGCAGCTTTCTTT. It specifies CASSYNFGGAAFF. Here the CDR3 is joined to the reference TRBV7-2 and TRBJ1-1 genes, and the full variable domain is: GAGVSQSPSNKVTEKGKDVELRCDPISGHTALYWYRQSLGQGLEFLIYFQGNSAPDKSGLPSDRFSAERTGGSVSTLTIQRTQQEDSAVYLCASSYNFGGAAFFGQGTRLTVV.